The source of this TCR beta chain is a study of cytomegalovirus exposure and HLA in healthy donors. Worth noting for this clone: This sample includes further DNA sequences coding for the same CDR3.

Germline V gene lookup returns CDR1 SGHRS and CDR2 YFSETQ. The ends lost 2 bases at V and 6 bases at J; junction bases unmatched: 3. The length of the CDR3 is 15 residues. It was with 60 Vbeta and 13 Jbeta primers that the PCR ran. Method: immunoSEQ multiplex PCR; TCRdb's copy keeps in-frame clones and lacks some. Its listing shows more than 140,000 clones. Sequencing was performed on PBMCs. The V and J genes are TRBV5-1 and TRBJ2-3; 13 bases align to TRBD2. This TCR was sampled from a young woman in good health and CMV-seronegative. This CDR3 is CASSLGLAGVDTQYF. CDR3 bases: TGCGCCAGCAGCTTAGGACTAGCGGGAGTGGATACGCAGTATTTT.